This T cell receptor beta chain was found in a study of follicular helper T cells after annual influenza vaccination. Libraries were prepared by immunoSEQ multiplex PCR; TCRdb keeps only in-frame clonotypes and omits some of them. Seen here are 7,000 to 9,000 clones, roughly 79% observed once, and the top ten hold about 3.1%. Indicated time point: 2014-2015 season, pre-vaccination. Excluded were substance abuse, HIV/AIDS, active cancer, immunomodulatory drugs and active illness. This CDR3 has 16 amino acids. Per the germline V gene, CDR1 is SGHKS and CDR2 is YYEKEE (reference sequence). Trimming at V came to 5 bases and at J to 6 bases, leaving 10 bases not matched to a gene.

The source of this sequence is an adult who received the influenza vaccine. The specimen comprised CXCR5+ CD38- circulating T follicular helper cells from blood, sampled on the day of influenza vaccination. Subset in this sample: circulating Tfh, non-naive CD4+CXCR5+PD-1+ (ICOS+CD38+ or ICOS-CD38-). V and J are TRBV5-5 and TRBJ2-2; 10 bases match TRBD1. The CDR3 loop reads CASSFDRGRISGELFF. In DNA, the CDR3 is TGTGCCAGCAGTTTTGACAGGGGGCGTATTTCCGGGGAGCTGTTTTTT.